This is a list of T cell receptor beta chains from one sample in a study of T cells in Graves' hyperthyroidism and ophthalmopathy. Via MiXCR, TCRdb re-called the multiplex PCR reads, giving one row per CDR3 protein. Here the sample spans roughly 740,000 distinct CDR3 sequences, about a sixth being singletons. What was sequenced was blood. These receptors were taken from a man in his late teens or twenties with Graves' hyperthyroidism. Both conserved end residues are part of each CDR3. Fields, in order: D gene, J gene, clone size, V gene, CDR3 protein, CDR3 DNA. D genes are given only for firm matches. Rows may omit the clone size; those that give it use once, few, many or a size class.

d_call: NA; j_call: TRBJ2-1; clone_size: many; v_call: TRBV28; cdr3_aa: CASNFKRRLSSYNEQFF; cdr3_nt: TGTGCCAGCAACTTCAAACGCCGGTTAAGCTCCTACAATGAGCAGTTCTTC
d_call: TRBD1; j_call: TRBJ2-2; clone_size: many; v_call: TRBV28; cdr3_aa: CASAYRGVTGELFF; cdr3_nt: TGTGCCTCAGCGTACAGGGGGGTCACCGGGGAGCTGTTTTTT
d_call: TRBD2; j_call: TRBJ2-3; clone_size: many; v_call: TRBV20-1; cdr3_aa: CSASWTSGRTDTQYF; cdr3_nt: TGCAGTGCTTCTTGGACTAGCGGGAGGACAGATACGCAGTATTTT
d_call: NA; j_call: TRBJ2-3; clone_size: few; v_call: TRBV28; cdr3_aa: CASSPGGAGRTDTQYF; cdr3_nt: TGTGCCAGCAGTCCCGGGGGAGCGGGTCGCACAGATACGCAGTATTTT
d_call: TRBD2; j_call: TRBJ2-3; clone_size: few; v_call: TRBV11-3; cdr3_aa: CASSLVLAGGPIYTQYF; cdr3_nt: TGTGCCAGCAGCTTGGTCCTAGCGGGAGGGCCCATCTATACGCAGTATTTT
d_call: TRBD2; j_call: TRBJ2-5; clone_size: NA; v_call: TRBV10-1; cdr3_aa: CASSAWTSGSRETQYF; cdr3_nt: TGCGCCAGCAGTGCATGGACTAGCGGTTCCAGGGAGACCCAGTACTTC
d_call: NA; j_call: TRBJ1-2; clone_size: many; v_call: TRBV18; cdr3_aa: CASSPSSFGGYTF; cdr3_nt: TGTGCCAGCTCACCAAGCAGTTTTGGAGGCTACACCTTC
d_call: NA; j_call: TRBJ2-3; clone_size: few; v_call: TRBV10-3; cdr3_aa: CASRGGLFTDTQYF; cdr3_nt: TGTGCCTCTAGGGGGGGGCTATTCACAGATACGCAGTATTTT
d_call: NA; j_call: TRBJ2-7; clone_size: NA; v_call: TRBV5-1; cdr3_aa: CASSLAGSPYYEQYF; cdr3_nt: TGCGCCAGCAGCTTGGCCGGGAGCCCATACTACGAGCAGTACTTC
d_call: NA; j_call: TRBJ2-1; clone_size: few; v_call: TRBV5-6; cdr3_aa: CASSTGVTYNEQFF; cdr3_nt: TGTGCCAGCAGTACAGGTGTGACTTACAATGAGCAGTTCTTC
d_call: NA; j_call: TRBJ2-7; clone_size: NA; v_call: TRBV4-1; cdr3_aa: CASSQAQVSYEQYF; cdr3_nt: TGCGCCAGCAGCCAAGCGCAAGTATCCTACGAGCAGTACTTC
d_call: NA; j_call: TRBJ1-5; clone_size: many; v_call: TRBV28; cdr3_aa: CASSLRSDSGPQHF; cdr3_nt: TGTGCCAGCAGCCTAAGGTCCGACTCTGGGCCCCAGCATTTT